Below are 3 T cell receptor beta chains sequenced from a single sample in a study of shared clonotypes between healthy human individuals. Libraries were prepared by immunoSEQ multiplex PCR; TCRdb keeps only in-frame clonotypes and omits some of them. The sample carries approximately 980,000 clones, 76% recorded once. The material sequenced was memory CD4+ T cells sorted from blood. This sample's subset: CD45RA-negative fraction. These receptors were collected from a man aged 18 to 35 in good health.

The table lists this clone with a count of one. The rearrangement joins TRBV5-6 to TRBJ1-2; 7 bases are shared with TRBD1. The CDR3 sequence is 15 residues long. Germline trimming cut 3 bases from V and 4 bases from J; bases unmatched to any gene: 9. Germline CDR1 and CDR2: SGHDT and YYEEEE. The CDR3 sequence is CASSSNDRDTYGYTF. In nucleotides, the CDR3 is TGTGCCAGCAGCTCTAATGACAGGGATACCTATGGCTACACCTTC.

The rearrangement uses TRBV23-1 and TRBJ2-7; perhaps TRBD2 as D (5 bases). TRBV23-1 is reported as an ORF; its role is uncertain. V lost 2 bases and J lost 6, with 14 bases in between. The CDR3 is 14 residues long. CDR3 nucleotides: TGCGCCAGCAGTCAAGTAGGGAGAATTGGCGAGCAGTACTTC. Translated, it gives CASSQVGRIGEQYF.

The chain carries TRBV7-8 and TRBJ1-3; D remains unclear. This CDR3 spans 16 amino acids. V lost 1 base to trimming and J lost 0 bases, with 10 bases between them. Germline CDR1 is SGHVS and CDR2 is FQNEAQ. CDR3 sequence reads: CASSLGRAFSGNTIYF. In DNA, the CDR3 is TGTGCCAGCAGCTTAGGCCGGGCTTTCTCTGGAAACACCATATATTTT. Together with reference TRBV7-8 and TRBJ1-3, the CDR3 gives the full variable domain: GAGVSQSPRYKVAKRGQDVALRCDPISGHVSLFWYQQALGQGPEFLTYFQNEAQLDKSGLPSDRFFAERPEGSVSTLKIQRTQQEDSAVYLCASSLGRAFSGNTIYFGEGSWLTVV.